In its sample, the clone carrying this T cell receptor beta chain was seen a few times. Antigen unknown. This entry is derived from a study of early T cells in non-severe SARS-CoV-2 infection. In the study overall: The input, bulk RNA from unsorted whole blood, was sequenced, and chains were unpaired.

Study-wide results and limits: Anti-spike CD8 specificities were favored by VDJdb matching, whose results missed private and CD4 specificities.

The CDR3 totals 11 residues. V dropped 5 bases and J dropped 5 bases, with 7 bases sitting between them. The germline V gene encodes CDR1 SGHTA and CDR2 FQGNSA. The library protocol tagged individual cDNA molecules with unique molecular identifiers. TCRdb processed the 5' RACE reads anew with MiXCR; each CDR3 protein has one entry. The table has 42,000 or so distinct CDR3 sequences, about 5.9% seen once. Material: whole blood, obtained at baseline. The chain combines TRBV7-2 with TRBJ2-7; D is uncertain. The clonotype was recovered from an adult who was a healthcare worker with PCR-confirmed SARS-CoV-2 infection or an uninfected control (not recorded which). CDR3 sequence reads: CASSPSHEQYF. CDR3 nucleotide sequence: TGTGCCAGCAGCCCTTCCCACGAGCAGTACTTC.